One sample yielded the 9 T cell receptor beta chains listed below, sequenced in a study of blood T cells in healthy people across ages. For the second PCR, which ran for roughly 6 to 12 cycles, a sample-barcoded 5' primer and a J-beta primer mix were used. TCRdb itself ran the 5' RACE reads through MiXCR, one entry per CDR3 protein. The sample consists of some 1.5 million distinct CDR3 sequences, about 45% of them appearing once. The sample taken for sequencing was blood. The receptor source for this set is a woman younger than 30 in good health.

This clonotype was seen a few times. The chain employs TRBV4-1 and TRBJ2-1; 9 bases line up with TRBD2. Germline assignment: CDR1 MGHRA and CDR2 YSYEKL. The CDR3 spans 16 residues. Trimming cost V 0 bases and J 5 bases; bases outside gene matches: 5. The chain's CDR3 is CASSQEFASGNNEQFF. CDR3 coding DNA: TGCGCCAGCAGCCAAGAATTCGCTAGCGGGAACAATGAGCAGTTCTTC.

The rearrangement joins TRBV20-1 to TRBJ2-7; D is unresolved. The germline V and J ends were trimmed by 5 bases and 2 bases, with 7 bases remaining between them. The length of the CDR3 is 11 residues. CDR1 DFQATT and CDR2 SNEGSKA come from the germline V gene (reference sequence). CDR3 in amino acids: CSAHSAYEQYF. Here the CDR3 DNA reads TGCAGTGCTCACTCGGCCTACGAGCAGTACTTC.

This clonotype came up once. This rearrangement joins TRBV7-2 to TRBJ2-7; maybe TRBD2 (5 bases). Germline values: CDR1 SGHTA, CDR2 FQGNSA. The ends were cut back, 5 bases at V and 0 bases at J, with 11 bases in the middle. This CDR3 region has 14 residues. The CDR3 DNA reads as TGTGCCAGCAGCACACGAGCGGCCTCCTACGAGCAGTACTTC. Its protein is CASSTRAASYEQYF.

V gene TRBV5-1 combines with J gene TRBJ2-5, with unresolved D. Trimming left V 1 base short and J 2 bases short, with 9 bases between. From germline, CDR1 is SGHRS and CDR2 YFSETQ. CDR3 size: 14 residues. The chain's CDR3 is CASSLFSDQETQYF. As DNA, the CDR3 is TGCGCCAGCAGCTTGTTCAGCGATCAAGAGACCCAGTACTTC. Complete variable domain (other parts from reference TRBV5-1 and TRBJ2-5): KAGVTQTPRYLIKTRGQQVTLSCSPISGHRSVSWYQQTPGQGLQFLFEYFSETQRNKGNFPGRFSGRQFSNSRSEMNVSTLELGDSALYLCASSLFSDQETQYFGPGTRLLVL.

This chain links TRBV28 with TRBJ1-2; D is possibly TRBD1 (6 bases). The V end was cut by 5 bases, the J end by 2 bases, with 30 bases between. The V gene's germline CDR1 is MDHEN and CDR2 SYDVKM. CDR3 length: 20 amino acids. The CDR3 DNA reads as TGTGCCAGCAGTCCCCATGGCCCCCCGAAGACAGGTCCCAGCAACTATGGCTACACCTTC. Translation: CASSPHGPPKTGPSNYGYTF.

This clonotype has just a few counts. The CDR3 reads CASSLARDRWSYGYTF. The CDR3 region has the DNA TGTGCCAGCAGCTTAGCGCGGGATCGGTGGTCCTATGGCTACACCTTC. J is TRBJ1-2 and V is TRBV7-6, with D uncertain. The CDR3 loop spans 16 amino acids. V was clipped by 0 bases and J by 4 bases, with 15 bases between them. Germline CDR1 and CDR2: SGHVS and FNYEAQ.

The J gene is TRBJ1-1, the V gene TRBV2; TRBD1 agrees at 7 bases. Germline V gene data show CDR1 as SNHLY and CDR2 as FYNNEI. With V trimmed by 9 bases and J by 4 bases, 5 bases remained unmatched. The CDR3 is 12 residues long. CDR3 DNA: TGTGCCAGAGGGGGCTTAAGCACTGAAGCTTTCTTT. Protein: CARGGLSTEAFF.

The CDR3 coding sequence is TGTGCCAGCAGCCCGTACGTCGCATATAGCAATCAGCCCCAGCATTTT. It codes for CASSPYVAYSNQPQHF. This chain links TRBV27 with TRBJ1-5; D is uncertain. Trimming left V 6 bases short and J 0 bases short, with 15 bases between. The CDR3 length is 16 residues. Germline-derived CDR1 and CDR2 are MNHEY and SMNVEV (reference sequence).

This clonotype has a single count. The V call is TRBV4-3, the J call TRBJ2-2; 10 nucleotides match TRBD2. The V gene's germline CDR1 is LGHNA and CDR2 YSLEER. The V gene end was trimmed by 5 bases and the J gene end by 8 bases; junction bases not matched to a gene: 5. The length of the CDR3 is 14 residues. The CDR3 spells CASSVSGRLGELFF. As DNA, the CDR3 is TGCGCCAGCAGCGTTAGCGGGAGGTTAGGGGAGCTGTTTTTT.